This TCR beta chain was observed in a study of blood T cell repertoires in COVID-19. The V segment lost 2 bases and the J segment 2 bases; nucleotides outside the gene matches: 3. Germline V gives CDR1 MNHEY, CDR2 SVGAGI. CDR3 size: 16 residues. In the authors' workflow: Using reference gene primer amplification, nucleated cell counts were estimated. Method: immunoSEQ multiplex PCR; TCRdb's copy keeps in-frame clones and lacks some. V, J and clone size reflect that table, while D and trimming were determined from the DNA. The sample records 450,000 to 500,000 clones, 75% to 90% being singletons. The chain has TRBV6-5 and TRBJ2-5; 12 bases are shared with TRBD1. Material: peripheral blood. This receptor was obtained from a human donor in a cohort sampled during active COVID-19. CDR3 loop: CASSYGDRGLQETQYF. The CDR3 DNA reads as TGTGCCAGCAGTTACGGGGACAGGGGGCTACAAGAGACCCAGTACTTC.